This TCR beta chain was documented in a study of cytomegalovirus exposure and HLA in healthy donors. General study results and limits: Productive status was seen about 90% or about 30% of the time for most TCR beta V segments in an earlier analysis. The likely origin of a cluster of highly shared sequence variants was a sequencing artifact. As immune exposure information, only CMV serostatus was available. An analysis was carried out at a later point. It showed that HLA-associated TCR beta chains were more clonally expanded than equally common non-associated chains.

Concerning this clone: Its target is not known.

A multiplex PCR was run with 60 Vbeta primers and 13 Jbeta primers. This table comes from immunoSEQ multiplex PCR, and its TCRdb copy is limited to in-frame clones, with some not included. The sample holds 150,000 to 180,000 clones; around 68% are singletons and the top ten take roughly 2.2%. Germline values: CDR1 LGHNA, CDR2 YNFKEQ. CDR3 length: 13 residues. V was shortened by 1 base and J by 7 bases, with 5 bases between the two germline ends. The sequencing sample was made of PBMCs. The gene calls are TRBV4-2 and TRBJ1-6; D not certain. The source is a man aged 25-45 years in good health and CMV-seronegative. CDR3: CASSQVRNSPLHF. CDR3 DNA sequence: TGTGCCAGCAGCCAAGTGAGGAATTCACCCCTCCACTTT.